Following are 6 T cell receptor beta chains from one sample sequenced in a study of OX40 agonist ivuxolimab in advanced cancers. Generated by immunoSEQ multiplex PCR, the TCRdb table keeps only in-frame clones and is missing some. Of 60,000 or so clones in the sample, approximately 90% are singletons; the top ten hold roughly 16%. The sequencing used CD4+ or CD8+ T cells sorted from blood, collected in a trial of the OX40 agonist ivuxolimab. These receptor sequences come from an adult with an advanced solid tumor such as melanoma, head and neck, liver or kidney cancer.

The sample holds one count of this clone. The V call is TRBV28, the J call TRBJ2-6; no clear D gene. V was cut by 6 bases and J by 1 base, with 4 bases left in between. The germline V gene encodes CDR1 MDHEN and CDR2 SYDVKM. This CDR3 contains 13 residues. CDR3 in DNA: TGTGCCAGCAGACTTTCTGGGGCCAACGTCCTGACTTTC. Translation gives CASRLSGANVLTF.

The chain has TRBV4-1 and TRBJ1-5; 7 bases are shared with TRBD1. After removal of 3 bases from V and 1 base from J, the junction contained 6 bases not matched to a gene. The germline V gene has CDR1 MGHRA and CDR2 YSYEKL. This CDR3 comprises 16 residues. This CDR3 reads CASSQPGQTSNQPQHF. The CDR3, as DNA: TGCGCCAGCAGCCAGCCGGGACAGACGAGCAATCAGCCCCAGCATTTT.

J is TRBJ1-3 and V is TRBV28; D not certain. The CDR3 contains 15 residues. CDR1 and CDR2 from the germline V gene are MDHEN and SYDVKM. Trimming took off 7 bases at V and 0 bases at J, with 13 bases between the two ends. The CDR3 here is CASNPLPGSGNTIYF. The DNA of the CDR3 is TGTGCCAGCAACCCCCTCCCAGGCTCTGGAAACACCATATATTTT.

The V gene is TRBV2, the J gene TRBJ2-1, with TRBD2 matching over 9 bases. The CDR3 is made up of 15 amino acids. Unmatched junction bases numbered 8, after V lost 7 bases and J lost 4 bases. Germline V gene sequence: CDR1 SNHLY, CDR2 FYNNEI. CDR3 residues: CASKVGTSRYNEQFF. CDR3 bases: TGTGCCAGCAAGGTGGGGACTAGCAGATACAATGAGCAGTTCTTC.

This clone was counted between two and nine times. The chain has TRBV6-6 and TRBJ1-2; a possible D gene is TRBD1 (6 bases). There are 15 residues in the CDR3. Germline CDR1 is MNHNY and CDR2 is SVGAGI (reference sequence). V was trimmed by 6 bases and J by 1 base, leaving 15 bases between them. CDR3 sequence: CASSQTGTVNYGYTF. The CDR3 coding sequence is TGTGCCAGCAGCCAAACAGGGACCGTTAACTATGGCTACACCTTC.

Here the CDR3 reads CASSLVGVDEKLFF. The DNA for the CDR3 is TGTGCCAGCAGCTTAGTCGGAGTAGATGAAAAACTGTTTTTT. The V call is TRBV13, the J call TRBJ1-4; D uncertain. Germline assignment: CDR1 PRHDT and CDR2 FYEKMQ (reference sequence). V gave up 1 base and J gave up 6 bases, with 9 bases separating them. The CDR3 spans 14 residues. Supplemented by reference TRBV13 and TRBJ1-4, the full variable domain reads AAGVIQSPRHLIKEKRETATLKCYPIPRHDTVYWYQQGPGQDPQFLISFYEKMQSDKGSIPDRFSAQQFSDYHSELNMSSLELGDSALYFCASSLVGVDEKLFFGSGTQLSVL.